This T cell receptor (beta chain) was sequenced during a study of quantifying T cell responses using KT2 cells. Study-wide context: RNA was reverse transcribed with TCR alpha and beta constant-region primers.

CDR1 and CDR2 from the germline V gene are LNHNV and YYDKDF (reference sequence). The CDR3 has 16 residues. Deletions cut 0 bases from V and 6 bases from J, with 16 bases between. The cDNA 3' end received a ligated oligonucleotide with a UMI. First-round PCR used three to four cycles and beta primers RC1.1 and RC1.2 covering TRBC1 and TRBC2. A single record per CDR3 protein comes from TCRdb applying MiXCR to the UMI-ligation and nested PCR reads. The data hold 39,000 or so distinct CDR3 sequences, with 15% to 20% observed a single time. This clonotype was observed once. This sequence joins TRBV15 and TRBJ2-3; D is unresolved. The sample taken for sequencing was PBMCs spiked with cells of the T cell clone KT2. This clonotype was sampled from a human donor. DNA for the CDR3: TGTGCCACCAGCAGAGATCGGGCTGATACCAGGGATACGCAGTATTTT. Residues: CATSRDRADTRDTQYF.